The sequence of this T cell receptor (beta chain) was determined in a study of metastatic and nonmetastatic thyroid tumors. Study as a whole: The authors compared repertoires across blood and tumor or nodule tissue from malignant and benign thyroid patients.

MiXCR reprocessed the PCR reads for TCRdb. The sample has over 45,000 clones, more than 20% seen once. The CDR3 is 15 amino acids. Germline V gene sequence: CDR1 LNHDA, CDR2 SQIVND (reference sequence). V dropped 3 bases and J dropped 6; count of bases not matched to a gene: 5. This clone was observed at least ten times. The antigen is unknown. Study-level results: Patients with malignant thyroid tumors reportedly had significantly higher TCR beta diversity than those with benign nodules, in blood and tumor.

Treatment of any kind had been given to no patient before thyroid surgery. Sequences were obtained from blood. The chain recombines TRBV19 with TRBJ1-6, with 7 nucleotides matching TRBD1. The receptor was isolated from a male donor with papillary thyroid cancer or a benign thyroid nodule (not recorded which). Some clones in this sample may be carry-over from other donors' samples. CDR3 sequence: CASSMLGQFNSPLHF. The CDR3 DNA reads TGTGCCAGTAGTATGTTGGGACAGTTTAATTCACCCCTCCACTTT.